A single sample is the source of the 18 T cell receptor beta chains below, sequenced in a study of cytomegalovirus exposure and HLA in healthy donors. In the PCR, 60 Vbeta and 13 Jbeta primers were used. Generated by immunoSEQ multiplex PCR, the TCRdb table keeps only in-frame clones and is missing some. The data show around 180,000 clones, over 70% seen once. Sample: PBMCs. The receptors here all came from a woman aged 50 to 60 in good health and CMV-seronegative.

The chain has TRBV9 and TRBJ2-1, with TRBD2 matching over 8 bases. Trimming at V came to 4 bases and at J to 5 bases, leaving 5 bases not matched to a gene. Germline CDR1 is SGDLS and CDR2 is YYNGEE. This CDR3 comprises 14 residues. This chain's CDR3 is CASSPTSEHNEQFF. The DNA of the CDR3 is TGTGCCAGCAGCCCGACTAGCGAGCACAATGAGCAGTTCTTC.

The J gene is TRBJ2-1, the V gene TRBV19; 11 nucleotides match TRBD1. CDR3 size: 13 residues. The V and J ends lost 9 bases and 9 bases, in that order; junction bases with no gene match: 7. Germline CDR1 is LNHDA and CDR2 is SQIVND (reference sequence). The CDR3 DNA reads TGTGCCAGCGGGAGGACAGGGGGCACTGAGCAGTTCTTC. Protein product: CASGRTGGTEQFF.

The chain joins TRBV5-1 to TRBJ2-1; 7 bases map to TRBD2. This CDR3 is built from 15 residues. Germline-derived CDR1 and CDR2 are SGHRS and YFSETQ. J gave up 3 bases and V 4 bases, and 7 bases lay outside the gene matches. The DNA of the CDR3 is TGCGCCAGCAGCGCGTCTAGCGGAGACTACAATGAGCAGTTCTTC. Its protein is CASSASSGDYNEQFF.

V and J are TRBV27 and TRBJ2-5, with a tentative D call TRBD2 (6 bases). This CDR3 has 13 amino acids. Germline V lookup: CDR1 MNHEY, CDR2 SMNVEV (reference sequence). Trimming removed 4 bases at V and 7 bases at J, with 13 bases between. In DNA, the CDR3 is TGTGCCAGCAGTTATATGGGGGGTGCGACCCAGTACTTC. It specifies CASSYMGGATQYF.

CDR3 nucleotides: TGTGCCAGTAGTATAGGTGGGGCCAATGCCATCATTCAGTACTTC. Its translation: CASSIGGANAIIQYF. The V gene is TRBV19, the J gene TRBJ2-4; a possible D gene is TRBD1 (5 bases). There are 15 residues in the CDR3. CDR1 and CDR2 (germline): LNHDA, SQIVND (reference sequence). Trimming stripped 1 base from V and 9 bases from J, with 16 bases between.

The V call is TRBV7-8, the J call TRBJ2-1, with D unclear. CDR3 length equals 14 residues. Germline CDR1 reads SGHVS; CDR2 reads FQNEAQ. Trimming took off 2 bases at V and 3 bases at J, with 8 bases between the two ends. DNA for the CDR3: TGTGCCAGCAGCTTATCCCGGTTCTACAATGAGCAGTTCTTC. Its translation is CASSLSRFYNEQFF.

The V call is TRBV6-5, the J call TRBJ1-2; 10 bases match TRBD1. CDR1 is MNHEY, CDR2 SVGAGI, per germline. There are 14 residues in the CDR3. The V segment lost 5 bases and the J segment 4 bases; nucleotides outside the gene matches: 4. For the CDR3, the DNA is TGTGCCAGCAGTGCCTGGACAGGGGGCTATGGCTACACCTTC. The encoded protein is CASSAWTGGYGYTF.

The chain uses TRBV4-1 and TRBJ2-3; 10 bases line up with TRBD1. The germline CDR1 and CDR2 sequences are MGHRA and YSYEKL. Trimming cost V 4 bases and J 3 bases; bases outside gene matches: 4. This CDR3 region has 15 residues. CDR3 in DNA: TGCGCCAGCAGCCGGACAGGGGGTCAAACAGATACGCAGTATTTT. Its translation: CASSRTGGQTDTQYF.

The chain employs TRBV7-2 and TRBJ2-3, with 7 positions matching TRBD2. Germline V lookup: CDR1 SGHTA, CDR2 FQGNSA. The CDR3 length is 15 residues. The trim removed 8 bases at V and 1 base at J, leaving 9 bases unmatched. The CDR3 spells CASLRLAVRTDTQYF. Here the CDR3 DNA reads TGTGCCAGCCTTCGCCTAGCGGTTCGCACAGATACGCAGTATTTT.

A few counts support this clone. The chain combines TRBV15 with TRBJ2-1, with 8 bases aligning to TRBD1. The CDR3 loop spans 16 amino acids. In germline, CDR1 is LNHNV, CDR2 YYDKDF (reference sequence). V lost 0 bases to trimming and J lost 8 bases; unmatched junction nucleotides: 9. Here the CDR3 reads CATSRDGRTGFYEQFF. CDR3 nucleotide sequence: TGTGCCACCAGCAGAGATGGCCGGACAGGGTTTTATGAGCAGTTCTTC.

This clone was counted between two and nine times. As DNA, the CDR3 is TGTGCCAGCAGCTGGGGGACAGGGGGCTCCTACAATGAGCAGTTCTTC. Protein product: CASSWGTGGSYNEQFF. The rearrangement links TRBV5-4 to TRBJ2-1; 11 bases match TRBD1. The V and J ends lost 3 bases and 0 bases, in that order; junction bases with no gene match: 2. Germline V gene lookup returns CDR1 SGHNT and CDR2 YYREEE (reference sequence). The CDR3 has 16 amino acids.

The table lists this clone with a count of one. J is TRBJ2-1 and V is TRBV7-2, with TRBD2 matching over 8 bases. Germline-derived CDR1 and CDR2 are SGHTA and FQGNSA. The CDR3 runs to 16 residues. V gave up 2 bases and J gave up 3 bases; unmatched junction bases: 6. CDR3 protein: CASSLRVAGLYNEQFF. DNA of the CDR3: TGTGCCAGCAGCTTACGGGTAGCGGGACTCTACAATGAGCAGTTCTTC.

The gene calls are TRBV5-7 and TRBJ1-3, with 8 bases matching TRBD1. TRBV5-7 is an open reading frame, and its role is uncertain. The CDR3 covers 18 residues. Trimming cost V 2 bases and J 1 base; bases outside gene matches: 11. CDR3 in DNA: TGTGCCAGCAGCTTTGGGACAGGTCATAACAGGTCTGGAAACACCATATATTTT. Amino acids: CASSFGTGHNRSGNTIYF.

This chain joins TRBV5-1 and TRBJ2-1; 12 bases match TRBD2. The CDR3 sequence is 17 residues long. CDR1 SGHRS and CDR2 YFSETQ come from the germline V gene. V shed 0 bases, J shed 5 bases, and the junction held 6 bases outside the gene matches. This CDR3 reads CASSLGWLAGGNNEQFF. In nucleotides, the CDR3 is TGCGCCAGCAGCTTGGGGTGGCTAGCGGGGGGGAACAATGAGCAGTTCTTC.

The rearrangement uses TRBV27 and TRBJ2-7; D possibly corresponds to TRBD1 (6 bases). From germline, CDR1 is MNHEY and CDR2 SMNVEV (reference sequence). The CDR3 sequence is 13 residues long. Trimming shortened V by 5 bases and J by 3 bases, and 11 bases separated the two germline ends. In DNA, the CDR3 is TGTGCCAGCAGTCCGGGACACTACTACGAGCAGTACTTC. This encodes CASSPGHYYEQYF.

This chain uses TRBV5-1 with TRBJ2-3, with 13 nucleotides matching TRBD2. The CDR3 loop spans 18 amino acids. Germline V gene sequence: CDR1 SGHRS, CDR2 YFSETQ. The V and J ends lost 2 bases and 2 bases, in that order; junction bases with no gene match: 8. CDR3 DNA: TGCGCCAGCAGCTTCCGGGGAGGACTAGCGGGGGTCACAGATACGCAGTATTTT. Amino acid sequence: CASSFRGGLAGVTDTQYF.

This clone is a singleton in its sample. The CDR3 nucleotides are TGTGCCAGCAGACTAAAAGCCGGGGAGCTGTTTTTT. Residues: CASRLKAGELFF. The chain couples TRBV2 to TRBJ2-2; no clear D. The length of the CDR3 is 12 residues. Trimming cost V 6 bases and J 6 bases, with 8 bases left between them. Germline-derived CDR1 and CDR2 are SNHLY and FYNNEI. The variable domain in full, completed from reference TRBV2 and TRBJ2-2, reads EPEVTQTPSHQVTQMGQEVILRCVPISNHLYFYWYRQILGQKVEFLVSFYNNEISEKSEIFDDQFSVERPDGSNFTLKIRSTKLEDSAMYFCASRLKAGELFFGEGSRLTVL.

V gene TRBV2 combines with J gene TRBJ2-2; weak D call: TRBD2 (5 bases). Germline V gives CDR1 SNHLY, CDR2 FYNNEI. Trimming removed 6 bases at V and 4 bases at J, with 9 bases between. CDR3 length equals 13 residues. The CDR3 here is CASRPTSTGELFF. CDR3 DNA: TGTGCCAGCAGACCCACTAGCACCGGGGAGCTGTTTTTT.